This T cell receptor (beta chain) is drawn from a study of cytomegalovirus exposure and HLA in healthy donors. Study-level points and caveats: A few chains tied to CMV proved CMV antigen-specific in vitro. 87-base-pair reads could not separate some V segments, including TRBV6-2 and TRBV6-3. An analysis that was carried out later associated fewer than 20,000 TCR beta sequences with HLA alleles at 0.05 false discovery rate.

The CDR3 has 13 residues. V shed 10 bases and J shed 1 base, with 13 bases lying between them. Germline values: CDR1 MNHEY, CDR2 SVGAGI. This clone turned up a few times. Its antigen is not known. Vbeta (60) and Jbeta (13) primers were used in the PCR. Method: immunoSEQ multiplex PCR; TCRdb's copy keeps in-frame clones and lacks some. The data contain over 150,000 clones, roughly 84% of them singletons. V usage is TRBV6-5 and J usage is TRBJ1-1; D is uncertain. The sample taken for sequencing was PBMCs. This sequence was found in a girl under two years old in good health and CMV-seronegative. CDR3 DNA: TGTGCCACCACCCGGTTTGGGAACACTGAAGCTTTCTTT. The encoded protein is CATTRFGNTEAFF.